The entry below describes one T cell receptor beta chain. This entry is derived from a study of T cell responses to AZD1222 COVID-19 vaccine. Sequencing was performed with immunoSEQ multiplex PCR; in TCRdb, only in-frame clones are kept and a portion is missing. The data show about 130,000 clones, more than 85% seen once. V lost 6 bases to trimming and J lost 0 bases; unmatched junction nucleotides: 3. Germline CDR1 is SNHLY and CDR2 is FYNNEI. CDR3 length: 15 amino acids. The specimen was peripheral blood, collected on day 0 of AZD1222 vaccination. The clonotype comes from an adult in good health. The V call is TRBV2, the J call TRBJ2-1; 9 positions agree with TRBD2. The CDR3, as DNA: TGTGCCAGCAGGCGACTAGCGGCCTCCTACAATGAGCAGTTCTTC. It encodes CASRRLAASYNEQFF.